Following are 4 T cell receptor beta chains from one sample sequenced in a study of cytotoxic CD8 clonotypes in ibrutinib-treated CLL. Sequencing used immunoSEQ multiplex PCR; TCRdb keeps in-frame clones, though not all of them. This table has approximately 45,000 clones, less than 70% appearing once. The source material was PBMCs, sampled after 12 months of ibrutinib treatment. The receptors stem from a human donor with chronic lymphocytic leukemia.

A few counts support this clone. The chain combines TRBV29-1 with TRBJ1-1, with D perhaps TRBD1 (5 bases). Trimming shortened V by 6 bases and J by 0 bases, and 17 bases separated the two germline ends. CDR1 and CDR2 from the germline V gene are SQVTM and ANQGSEA. This CDR3 comprises 15 residues. CDR3 nucleotides: TGCAGCGTCCTCGGCGTGGGGGGTATGAACACTGAAGCTTTCTTT. Its protein is CSVLGVGGMNTEAFF.

The chain has TRBV6-1 and TRBJ1-1, with D possibly being TRBD1 (5 bases). The length of the CDR3 is 14 residues. Germline V gene lookup returns CDR1 MNHNS and CDR2 SASEGT. V dropped 6 bases and J dropped 2 bases, with 13 bases sitting between them. The CDR3 DNA reads as TGTGCCAGCAGCAGGGAGGTGGGAAACACTGAAGCTTTCTTT. This gives the protein CASSREVGNTEAFF.

V is TRBV6-1 and J is TRBJ1-2, with D perhaps TRBD1 (6 bases). Germline CDR1 is MNHNS and CDR2 is SASEGT. CDR3 length: 13 residues. V dropped 9 bases and J dropped 0 bases, with 11 bases sitting between them. The CDR3, as DNA: TGTGCCAGACAGGGACAAGCTAACTATGGCTACACCTTC. Protein product: CARQGQANYGYTF.

This chain joins TRBV5-4 and TRBJ2-2; 10 nucleotides agree with TRBD1. The CDR3 length is 15 residues. Germline V gene lookup returns CDR1 SGHNT and CDR2 YYREEE (reference sequence). J gave up 7 bases and V 4 bases, and 7 bases lay outside the gene matches. CDR3 nucleotide sequence: TGTGCCAGCAGCGCAATGGACAGGGGGATCGGGGAGCTGTTTTTT. It yields the protein CASSAMDRGIGELFF.